The text below deals with one T cell receptor (beta chain). Antigen unknown. This may come from a read error, since a much larger clone is one base off. TCR beta CDR3 regions came from multiplex PCR with 32 forward V and 13 reverse J primers. MiXCR, run by TCRdb on the multiplex PCR reads, gives a single entry per CDR3 protein. The table includes about 22,000 distinct CDR3 sequences, under 35% detected once. Germline CDR1 is SNHLY and CDR2 is FYNNEI. The CDR3 is 12 amino acids. V gave up 7 bases and J gave up 4 bases, with 11 bases separating them. The data originate from a study of immune heterogeneity within non-small cell lung tumors. Background on the study: Squamous cell carcinomas accounted for a few of the tumors, non-squamous carcinomas for 10, and 1 was not otherwise specified. Study outcomes and limitations: Recurring identical dominant CDR3 beta clonotypes were observed across tumor sites within a patient, together with site-unique high-frequency clones. The high-frequency T-cell receptor beta clonotypes mostly did not match up between individual patients. Significant yet moderate, the positive correlation between local T-cell clonality and local tumor mutational burden reached an R of around 0.34.

The authors used roughly 650 ng of bulk tumor genomic DNA per sample as template. Each primary tumor yielded several biopsies, collected far apart from one another at surgery. Curative surgical treatment was performed in patients who had newly diagnosed, untreated non-small cell lung cancer. The source is a man aged 40-55 years with non-small cell lung cancer. This chain joins TRBV2 and TRBJ2-7; possible D gene TRBD1, 5 bases. Sequenced material: lung tumor tissue. The CDR3 loop reads CASNLRVYEQYF. The CDR3 nucleotides are TGTGCCAGCAATCTCAGGGTGTACGAGCAGTACTTC.